These 23 T cell receptor beta chains share one sample of origin, sequenced in a study of neurological immune-mediated disorders. TCRdb itself ran the 5' RACE reads through MiXCR, one entry per CDR3 protein. The data show over 55,000 distinct CDR3 sequences, roughly 2.5% seen once. Sequencing used PBMCs. The receptor set was obtained from a man aged 50 or older with multiple sclerosis.

This chain joins TRBV5-1 and TRBJ2-7, with D possibly TRBD2 on 5 matching bases. Trimming left V 1 base short and J 0 bases short, with 11 bases between. The germline V gene encodes CDR1 SGHRS and CDR2 YFSETQ. There are 15 residues in the CDR3. The CDR3 reads CASSLFAAGSYEQYF. The CDR3 DNA sequence: TGCGCCAGCAGCTTGTTCGCGGCGGGCTCCTACGAGCAGTACTTC.

There are a few counts of this clonotype. The chain combines TRBV6-5 with TRBJ2-7; D remains ambiguous. The germline gives CDR1 MNHEY, CDR2 SVGAGI. This CDR3 region has 14 residues. Trimming removed 2 bases at V and 2 bases at J, with 10 bases between. The CDR3 here is CASSYGGQAYEQYF. CDR3 sequence (DNA): TGTGCCAGCAGTTACGGCGGCCAGGCCTACGAGCAGTACTTC.

In its sample, this clonotype was seen many times. J is TRBJ2-5 and V is TRBV20-1, with 9 positions matching TRBD1. V trimming: 5 bases; J trimming: 5 bases; junction bases outside the gene matches: 6. The CDR3 extends over 13 amino acids. Germline CDR1 reads DFQATT; CDR2 reads SNEGSKA (reference sequence). The CDR3 loop reads CSAYPGQGETQYF. CDR3 DNA: TGCAGTGCTTATCCGGGACAGGGTGAGACCCAGTACTTC.

The table lists this clonotype with many counts. This chain uses TRBV20-1 with TRBJ2-5; D unclear. V was trimmed by 5 bases and J by 5 bases, leaving 12 bases between them. Germline-derived CDR1 and CDR2 are DFQATT and SNEGSKA (reference sequence). This CDR3 has 12 amino acids. CDR3 sequence: CSAGLLGETQYF. CDR3 in DNA: TGCAGTGCTGGGCTGCTAGGGGAGACCCAGTACTTC.

In the case of this clonotype: A read error may be the cause here, since a much bigger clone is one base away. The chain couples TRBV3-1 to TRBJ2-1; no clear D. Germline CDR1 LGHDT, CDR2 YNNKEL (reference sequence). This CDR3 has 14 residues. This CDR3 reads CASNQEPLFNEQFF. Here the CDR3 DNA reads TGTGCCAGCAACCAAGAGCCCCTCTTCAATGAGCAGTTCTTC.

This clonotype was observed at least ten times. The rearrangement uses TRBV7-2 and TRBJ2-6; a weak D match, TRBD2 (6 bases). There are 20 residues in the CDR3. Germline lookup yields CDR1 SGHTA and CDR2 FQGNSA. Trimming cost V 1 base and J 2 bases, with 21 bases left between them. Here the CDR3 reads CASSLDRVNFGLPGANVLTF. DNA of the CDR3: TGTGCCAGCAGCTTAGACCGGGTGAACTTTGGACTACCTGGGGCCAACGTCCTGACTTTC.

The table lists this clonotype with many counts. This chain uses TRBV6-1 with TRBJ2-7, with D possibly TRBD2 on 7 matching bases. Trimming cost V 5 bases and J 2 bases, with 13 bases left between them. This CDR3 spans 14 amino acids. The germline gives CDR1 MNHNS, CDR2 SASEGT. As DNA, the CDR3 is TGTGCCAGCAGTCCCGAAGGGGGGGCCTACGAGCAGTACTTC. This sequence encodes CASSPEGGAYEQYF.

This clonotype was detected many times. The chain links TRBV12-3 or TRBV12-4 to TRBJ1-1; possible D gene TRBD1, 6 bases. The CDR3 runs 14 residues. V was pared by 5 bases and J by 3 bases, with 13 bases between. CDR3 sequence: CASSRQEGDTEAFF. The CDR3 bases are TGTGCCAGCAGTCGACAGGAGGGGGACACTGAAGCTTTCTTT.

The V gene is TRBV10-2, the J gene TRBJ1-6; 7 bases match TRBD1. The CDR3 covers 15 residues. V shed 2 bases, J shed 10 bases, and the junction held 8 bases outside the gene matches. Germline V lookup: CDR1 WSHSY, CDR2 SAAADI. CDR3 nucleotide sequence: TGCGCCAGCAGTGAGCCCCGACAGGGTTGGTCACCCCTCCACTTT. Its translation: CASSEPRQGWSPLHF.

This clonotype was seen ten or more times. V is TRBV4-2 and J is TRBJ1-5, with 8 nucleotides matching TRBD1. The germline V gene encodes CDR1 LGHNA and CDR2 YNFKEQ. This CDR3 has 16 residues. V trimming: 4 bases; J trimming: 0 bases; junction bases outside the gene matches: 5. CDR3 nucleotides: TGTGCCAGCAGCCCCGGACAGGGTGATAGCAATCAGCCCCAGCATTTT. Protein product: CASSPGQGDSNQPQHF.

Many counts were recorded for this clonotype. The gene calls are TRBV7-6 and TRBJ2-3; TRBD1 is a possible D gene (5 bases). Germline V gene lookup returns CDR1 SGHVS and CDR2 FNYEAQ. The CDR3 is made up of 13 amino acids. V shed 4 bases and J shed 6 bases, with 11 bases lying between them. The CDR3 sequence is CASSYTRGDTQYF. Written as DNA, the CDR3 is TGTGCCAGCAGCTATACAAGGGGCGATACGCAGTATTTT.

This clonotype came up many times. V and J are TRBV12-3 or TRBV12-4 and TRBJ2-5; D unclear. Trimming took off 5 bases at V and 5 bases at J, with 9 bases between the two ends. The CDR3 runs 12 residues. The CDR3, as DNA: TGTGCCAGCAGTCAGCTGAGGGAGACCCAGTACTTC. It specifies CASSQLRETQYF.

In its sample, this clonotype was seen many times. The gene calls are TRBV10-3 and TRBJ1-2, with 9 bases fitting TRBD1. J was trimmed by 4 bases and V by 2 bases; bases with no gene match: 8. Germline V lookup: CDR1 ENHRY, CDR2 SYGVKD. There are 16 residues in the CDR3. The chain's CDR3 is CAISETGRQGGYGYTF. The CDR3 region has the DNA TGTGCCATCAGTGAGACCGGGAGACAGGGGGGCTATGGCTACACCTTC.

This clonotype was picked up many times. The V call is TRBV3-1, the J call TRBJ2-6; D is ambiguous. Germline-derived CDR1 and CDR2 are LGHDT and YNNKEL (reference sequence). CDR3 size: 13 residues. Between the trimmed V and J ends, which lost 6 bases and 5 bases, there was a span of 8 bases. In DNA form, the CDR3 reads TGTGCCAGCAGGGATCATTGGGCCAACGTCCTGACTTTC. Translation: CASRDHWANVLTF.

This clonotype was counted at least ten times. This chain joins TRBV7-2 and TRBJ1-3; the D is unclear. This CDR3 has 15 residues. Per germline, CDR1 SGHTA and CDR2 FQGNSA. The V and J ends lost 5 bases and 2 bases respectively, with 13 bases between them. CDR3 region: CASSMYGRTGNTIYF. For the CDR3, the DNA is TGTGCCAGCAGCATGTACGGTCGGACTGGAAACACCATATATTTT.

In this sample, this clonotype turned up many times. This chain connects TRBV6-5 to TRBJ2-1; D not certain. V shed 0 bases and J shed 7 bases, with 4 bases lying between them. This CDR3 has 12 residues. The germline CDR1 and CDR2 sequences are MNHEY and SVGAGI. The CDR3 spells CASSYSGNEQFF. The CDR3, as DNA: TGTGCCAGCAGTTACTCAGGGAATGAGCAGTTCTTC.

This clonotype came up many times. The chain has TRBV25-1 and TRBJ2-2, with a possible D match to TRBD1 (6 bases). Germline V CDR1 and CDR2: MGHDK, SYGVNS. V lost 3 bases and J 3 bases, leaving 8 bases between the germline ends. The CDR3 is 14 residues long. The CDR3 DNA is TGTGCCAGCAGTGACCACAGGGACACCGGGGAGCTGTTTTTT. Amino acids: CASSDHRDTGELFF.

This clonotype was detected a few times. The rearrangement uses TRBV27 and TRBJ2-3; 11 nucleotides align to TRBD1. Trimming at V came to 5 bases and at J to 14 bases, leaving 6 bases not matched to a gene. This CDR3 spans 12 amino acids. The germline gives CDR1 MNHEY, CDR2 SMNVEV (reference sequence). The DNA for the CDR3 is TGTGCCAGCAGTGCGGACAGGGGGCGGTGGTATTTT. As protein: CASSADRGRWYF.

This clonotype was counted at least ten times. V usage is TRBV20-1 and J usage is TRBJ1-5; no reliable D call. CDR3 length: 14 residues. The ends were cut back, 5 bases at V and 3 bases at J, with 14 bases in the middle. Germline V gene lookup returns CDR1 DFQATT and CDR2 SNEGSKA (reference sequence). CDR3 bases: TGCAGTGCTTTAGAAGGGAGCCTCAATCAGCCCCAGCATTTT. Its protein is CSALEGSLNQPQHF.

The sample holds many counts of this clonotype. CDR3 region: CASSLVSSGLETQYF. In nucleotides, the CDR3 is TGTGCCAGCAGCTTAGTTAGTAGCGGATTAGAGACCCAGTACTTC. The rearrangement uses TRBV7-2 and TRBJ2-5; tentative D call: TRBD2 (6 bases). CDR3 size: 15 residues. Germline V gene data show CDR1 as SGHTA and CDR2 as FQGNSA. Trimming left V 1 base short and J 4 bases short, with 13 bases between.

Remarks on this clonotype: One end of the junction is discordant with germline, which a read error may explain. The chain recombines TRBV7-6 with TRBJ1-6, with 7 bases matching TRBD1. The germline V gene encodes CDR1 SGHVS and CDR2 FNYEAQ. This CDR3 contains 15 residues. DNA for the CDR3: TGTGCCAGCAGCCTAAGCGGACAGGCGAATTCAACCCTCAACTTT. It yields the protein CASSLSGQANSTLNF.

This clonotype was counted at least ten times. One junction end disagrees with the germline gene, perhaps due to a read error. V is TRBV5-6 and J is TRBJ1-2; TRBD1 matches 10 bases. Germline-derived CDR1 and CDR2 are SGHDT and YYEEEE. The CDR3 is 15 amino acids. The CDR3 spells CASSLDTGTGVSYTF. CDR3 bases: TGTGCCAGCAGTTTGGACACCGGGACAGGGGTGAGCTACACCTTC.

This clonotype was observed at least ten times. The CDR3 protein is CASSTTGRASYEQYF. In DNA, the CDR3 is TGCGCCAGCAGCACCACAGGGCGGGCCTCCTACGAGCAGTACTTC. This chain uses TRBV5-1 with TRBJ2-7; tentative D call: TRBD1 (6 bases). The CDR3 has 15 amino acids. CDR1 is SGHRS, CDR2 YFSETQ, per germline. With 4 bases removed from V and 0 bases from J, the gap between germline ends came to 14 bases.